The 30 T cell receptor beta chains listed next were all sequenced from one sample in a study of blood T cell repertoires in COVID-19. This table comes from immunoSEQ multiplex PCR, and its TCRdb copy is limited to in-frame clones, with some not included. The sample includes some 230,000 clones, around 84% seen only once; the top ten take approximately 5%. The sequencing input was peripheral blood. The receptors derive from a woman aged 55-70 years who had recovered from COVID-19.

V usage is TRBV7-6 and J usage is TRBJ1-1, with TRBD1 matching 7 bases. The V segment lost 1 base and the J segment 3 bases; nucleotides outside the gene matches: 14. Germline CDR1 is SGHVS and CDR2 is FNYEAQ. This CDR3 has 18 residues. The CDR3: CASSLGRSSRGQDTEAFF. The CDR3 region has the DNA TGTGCCAGCAGCTTAGGGCGTTCTAGTAGGGGGCAGGACACTGAAGCTTTCTTT.

In its sample, this clone was seen once. V gene TRBV30 combines with J gene TRBJ1-2; D is ambiguous. This CDR3 has 13 amino acids. Germline V gives CDR1 GTSNPN, CDR2 SVGIG (reference sequence). Trimming pared 2 bases from V and 6 bases from J, leaving 13 bases between. This CDR3 is CAWSPTGADGYTF. CDR3 nucleotides: TGTGCCTGGAGTCCCACGGGAGCGGATGGCTACACCTTC. Complete variable domain (other parts from reference TRBV30 and TRBJ1-2): SQTIHQWPATLVQPVGSPLSLECTVEGTSNPNLYWYRQAAGRGLQLLFYSVGIGQISSEVPQNLSASRPQDRQFILSSKKLLLSDSGFYLCAWSPTGADGYTFGSGTRLTVV.

In its sample, this clone was seen a few times. The chain has TRBV6-5 and TRBJ1-2; the match to TRBD1 covers 8 bases. This CDR3 is built from 15 residues. V lost 2 bases to trimming and J lost 2 bases; unmatched junction nucleotides: 4. The germline gives CDR1 MNHEY, CDR2 SVGAGI. The CDR3 loop reads CASSYLQGENYGYTF. Written as DNA, the CDR3 is TGTGCCAGCAGTTACCTACAGGGGGAAAACTATGGCTACACCTTC.

This chain connects TRBV2 to TRBJ1-5; D ambiguous. Germline-derived CDR1 and CDR2 are SNHLY and FYNNEI. The germline V and J ends were trimmed by 8 bases and 4 bases, with 12 bases remaining between them. The CDR3 has 13 amino acids. The CDR3 spells CASSSHGNQPQHF. CDR3 nucleotide sequence: TGTGCCAGCTCCTCCCACGGTAATCAGCCCCAGCATTTT.

The V and J genes are TRBV5-4 and TRBJ1-2, with 9 bases aligning to TRBD1. This CDR3 spans 14 amino acids. Germline V CDR1 and CDR2: SGHNT, YYREEE (reference sequence). Trimming removed 1 base from V and 6 bases from J; junction bases left unmatched: 4. This CDR3 reads CASSLLQGANGYTF. CDR3 nucleotides: TGTGCCAGCAGCTTGTTACAGGGGGCAAATGGCTACACCTTC.

This chain links TRBV30 with TRBJ1-3, with TRBD1 as a possible D gene (6 bases). V was clipped by 5 bases and J by 0 bases, with 14 bases between them. This CDR3 region has 15 residues. The germline CDR1 and CDR2 sequences are GTSNPN and SVGIG (reference sequence). CDR3 sequence reads: CAWGRQDHSGNTIYF. DNA of the CDR3: TGTGCCTGGGGAAGACAGGATCACTCTGGAAACACCATATATTTT.

The sample holds one count of this clone. The chain employs TRBV3-1 (or the pseudogene TRBV3-2) and TRBJ2-3, with D maybe TRBD2 (5 bases). The CDR3 has 14 amino acids. V was clipped by 1 base and J by 0 bases, with 5 bases between them. The germline V gene encodes CDR1 LGHDT and CDR2 YNNKEL (reference sequence). The CDR3 protein is CASSQGGSTDTQYF. CDR3 in DNA: TGTGCCAGCAGCCAAGGCGGGAGCACAGATACGCAGTATTTT.

The rearrangement uses TRBV15 and TRBJ1-5, with no clear D. The CDR3 has 15 residues. V lost 0 bases, J lost 7 bases, and 13 bases lay in between. CDR1 is LNHNV and CDR2 is YYDKDF in the germline V gene (reference sequence). CDR3 loop: CATSREMNEGQPQHF. DNA of the CDR3: TGTGCCACCAGCAGAGAGATGAACGAGGGCCAGCCCCAGCATTTT.

The chain employs TRBV19 and TRBJ2-2; the D is unclear. Trimming removed 7 bases at V and 1 base at J, with 10 bases between. The CDR3 extends over 14 amino acids. Looked up from germline, CDR1 is LNHDA and CDR2 is SQIVND (reference sequence). As DNA, the CDR3 is TGTGCCAGTAATGATGCGCAGAACACCGGGGAGCTGTTTTTT. Translated: CASNDAQNTGELFF.

CDR3 protein: CASSYVWELSTFYQPQHF. CDR3 bases: TGTGCCAGCAGTTACGTATGGGAGCTATCTACGTTTTATCAGCCCCAGCATTTT. The chain is built from TRBV6-2 or TRBV6-3 and TRBJ1-5, with unresolved D. Germline CDR1 is MNHEY and CDR2 is SVGEGT. V shed 2 bases and J shed 5 bases, with 22 bases lying between them. There are 18 residues in the CDR3.

The chain couples TRBV6-2 or TRBV6-3 to TRBJ2-7; maybe TRBD2 (6 bases). V lost 4 bases, J lost 4 bases, and 23 bases lay in between. The germline V gene has CDR1 MNHEY and CDR2 SVGEGT. This CDR3 is 17 amino acids long. The CDR3 DNA reads TGTGCCAGCAGTTGGGGAGCAGGGAGGAATGGAGTATACGAGCAGTACTTC. This codes for CASSWGAGRNGVYEQYF.

This clone was observed a single time. The V call is TRBV7-2, the J call TRBJ2-5; 15 bases agree with TRBD2. The V gene's germline CDR1 is SGHTA and CDR2 FQGNSA. Losses at the gene ends were 5 bases for V and 7 bases for J; bases not matched to a gene: 5. The CDR3 sequence is 15 residues long. CDR3 loop: CASSHRTSGGATQYF. CDR3 bases: TGTGCCAGCAGCCACAGGACTAGCGGGGGGGCGACCCAGTACTTC.

The chain recombines TRBV11-2 with TRBJ2-3; D is possibly TRBD2 (6 bases). The V and J ends lost 1 base and 4 bases respectively, with 24 bases between them. There are 19 residues in the CDR3. Germline values: CDR1 SGHAT, CDR2 FQNNGV. The CDR3 sequence: CASSLGWGVFSWDADTQYF. The DNA of the CDR3 is TGTGCCAGCAGCTTAGGGTGGGGGGTATTTAGCTGGGATGCAGATACGCAGTATTTT.

The V gene is TRBV3-1 (or the pseudogene TRBV3-2), the J gene TRBJ1-2; 7 nucleotides align to TRBD1. The CDR3 length is 15 residues. J was trimmed by 4 bases and V by 4 bases; bases with no gene match: 9. The germline V gene encodes CDR1 LGHDT and CDR2 YNNKEL (reference sequence). The CDR3 spells CASSRNHRDSYGYTF. Written as DNA, the CDR3 is TGTGCCAGCAGCCGCAATCACCGGGACAGCTATGGCTACACCTTC.

The chain carries TRBV7-6 and TRBJ2-2; D not certain. Germline lookup yields CDR1 SGHVS and CDR2 FNYEAQ. The length of the CDR3 is 14 residues. Trimming removed 1 base at V and 6 bases at J, with 9 bases between. The CDR3 bases are TGTGCCAGCAGCTTAGGAAGGCAGGCCGGGGAGCTGTTTTTT. This translates into CASSLGRQAGELFF.

This clone was detected a few times. This rearrangement joins TRBV3-1 (or the pseudogene TRBV3-2) to TRBJ2-5; TRBD2 agrees at 7 bases. Trimming at V came to 0 bases and at J to 5 bases, leaving 6 bases not matched to a gene. Germline CDR1 is LGHDT and CDR2 is YNNKEL (reference sequence). This CDR3 is built from 15 residues. CDR3 amino acids: CASSQDRGVRETQYF. The CDR3 nucleotides are TGTGCCAGCAGCCAAGATCGGGGGGTGCGGGAGACCCAGTACTTC.

This clone has only one observation. J is TRBJ1-5 and V is TRBV6-5; D is unresolved. Trimming stripped 0 bases from V and 0 bases from J, with 6 bases between. The CDR3 sequence is 15 residues long. The germline V gene encodes CDR1 MNHEY and CDR2 SVGAGI. The CDR3 nucleotides read TGTGCCAGCAGTTACTCTTACAGTAGCAATCAGCCCCAGCATTTT. Its protein is CASSYSYSSNQPQHF.

The CDR3: CASSRKPPGLAQETQYF. DNA of the CDR3: TGTGCCAGCAGTCGCAAGCCTCCGGGACTAGCCCAGGAGACCCAGTACTTC. V is TRBV27 and J is TRBJ2-5, with 9 bases fitting TRBD2. The CDR3 has 17 residues. Germline lookup yields CDR1 MNHEY and CDR2 SMNVEV (reference sequence). Trimming took 5 bases from V and 5 from J; bases not matched to a gene: 15.

The V call is TRBV7-9, the J call TRBJ2-1; 7 bases are a match to TRBD1. V lost 5 bases and J lost 0; bases outside the gene matches: 10. The CDR3 is made up of 17 amino acids. Germline loops: CDR1 SEHNR, CDR2 FQNEAQ (reference sequence). The chain's CDR3 is CASSNQHRTGSYNEQFF. In nucleotides, the CDR3 is TGTGCCAGCAGCAACCAGCATCGGACAGGCTCCTACAATGAGCAGTTCTTC.

V is TRBV4-3 and J is TRBJ1-2, with a tentative D call TRBD1 (6 bases). The V gene lost 4 bases and the J gene lost 4 bases, with 13 bases spanning the gap. This CDR3 has 14 amino acids. Germline CDR1 reads LGHNA; CDR2 reads YSLEER. Here the CDR3 DNA reads TGCGCCAGCAGCCGAGGACAGCATAGCTATGGCTACACCTTC. Encoded protein: CASSRGQHSYGYTF.

V and J are TRBV7-8 and TRBJ1-5, with D unclear. The CDR3 is 19 residues long. Trimming pared 2 bases from V and 3 bases from J, leaving 23 bases between. Germline lookup yields CDR1 SGHVS and CDR2 FQNEAQ. This CDR3 is CASSLNVLAGAGDNQPQHF. The CDR3 nucleotides are TGTGCCAGCAGCTTAAATGTTTTAGCGGGCGCAGGTGACAATCAGCCCCAGCATTTT. The full variable domain, its missing parts supplied by reference TRBV7-8 and TRBJ1-5, is GAGVSQSPRYKVAKRGQDVALRCDPISGHVSLFWYQQALGQGPEFLTYFQNEAQLDKSGLPSDRFFAERPEGSVSTLKIQRTQQEDSAVYLCASSLNVLAGAGDNQPQHFGDGTRLSIL.

The chain couples TRBV6-1 to TRBJ2-7; a weak D match, TRBD1 (6 bases). The germline V gene has CDR1 MNHNS and CDR2 SASEGT. Trimming left V 2 bases short and J 2 bases short, with 19 bases between. The CDR3 length is 17 residues. CDR3: CASSESRQGIVPYEQYF. DNA for the CDR3: TGTGCCAGCAGTGAAAGTCGCCAGGGGATAGTTCCCTACGAGCAGTACTTC.

The chain carries TRBV5-1 and TRBJ1-1; no firm D call. V lost 3 bases to trimming and J lost 2 bases, with 11 bases between them. CDR3 length: 14 amino acids. Germline-derived CDR1 and CDR2 are SGHRS and YFSETQ. CDR3 region: CASSSTAGNTEAFF. CDR3 coding DNA: TGCGCCAGCAGCTCCACCGCGGGCAACACTGAAGCTTTCTTT.

This chain joins TRBV10-3 and TRBJ1-5, with TRBD1 matching over 10 bases. Germline V gene lookup returns CDR1 ENHRY and CDR2 SYGVKD. Trimming took 3 bases from V and 3 from J; bases not matched to a gene: 2. There are 15 residues in the CDR3. CDR3 DNA: TGTGCCATCAGTGATGGGACAGGGGACAATCAGCCCCAGCATTTT. It yields the protein CAISDGTGDNQPQHF.

The chain has TRBV18 and TRBJ1-2, with D possibly matching TRBD1 (5 bases). The CDR3 length is 14 residues. Trimming stripped 3 bases from V and 3 bases from J, with 11 bases between. Germline V gene sequence: CDR1 KGHSH, CDR2 LQKENI. DNA for the CDR3: TGTGCCAGCTCACCCAGTCAAGGGGACTATGGCTACACCTTC. It is translated as CASSPSQGDYGYTF.

The chain employs TRBV19 and TRBJ1-2, with 9 bases identical to TRBD1. V was pared by 5 bases and J by 7 bases, with 5 bases of the junction left unmatched. The CDR3 totals 13 residues. Germline CDR1 and CDR2: LNHDA and SQIVND (reference sequence). CDR3 nucleotides: TGTGCCAGTAGTTCCGGGACAGGGAGTGGCTACACCTTC. It specifies CASSSGTGSGYTF.

The chain recombines TRBV3-1 (or the pseudogene TRBV3-2) with TRBJ2-7, with 7 bases lining up with TRBD1. Germline loops: CDR1 LGHDT, CDR2 YNNKEL (reference sequence). With 0 bases clipped from V and 5 bases from J, the junction kept 4 bases outside the gene matches. The length of the CDR3 is 14 residues. DNA of the CDR3: TGTGCCAGCAGCCAAGAATGGGACAGAGACGAGCAGTACTTC. It translates to CASSQEWDRDEQYF.

This rearrangement joins TRBV6-5 to TRBJ2-2; 8 bases are shared with TRBD2. CDR1 is MNHEY, CDR2 SVGAGI, per germline. The CDR3 consists of 16 residues. The junction had 6 bases not matched to a gene; V was cut back by 2 bases and J by 4 bases. The CDR3 DNA follows: TGTGCCAGCAGTTACGAAGCGGGGGTCGGCACCGGGGAGCTGTTTTTT. This translates into CASSYEAGVGTGELFF.

The chain employs TRBV6-2 or TRBV6-3 and TRBJ2-3; 12 positions agree with TRBD2. Trimming removed 6 bases from V and 6 bases from J; junction bases left unmatched: 4. The CDR3 covers 14 residues. Germline-derived CDR1 and CDR2 are MNHEY and SVGEGT. CDR3 in amino acids: CASSGLAGSDTQYF. The CDR3, as DNA: TGTGCCAGCAGCGGACTAGCGGGGAGCGATACGCAGTATTTT.

The CDR3 is CSVERAGGSTDTQYF. CDR3 nucleotides: TGCAGCGTTGAGCGAGCGGGGGGTAGCACAGATACGCAGTATTTT. The chain recombines TRBV29-1 with TRBJ2-3; TRBD2 matches at 9 bases. The V and J ends lost 3 bases and 0 bases, in that order; junction bases with no gene match: 4. Per germline, CDR1 SQVTM and CDR2 ANQGSEA. This CDR3 comprises 15 residues.